These 15 T cell receptor beta chains came from one sample sequenced in a study of T-cell memory formation after mild COVID-19. Via MiXCR, TCRdb re-called the 5' RACE reads, giving one row per CDR3 protein. Seen here are hundreds of thousands of distinct CDR3 sequences, just over 20% observed once, and the top ten hold around 12%. Material for sequencing was PBMCs or a T cell subset sorted from them (not recorded which). The receptor source for this set is an adult woman who had mild COVID-19 (a few samples of this study predate the infection). Cell type and time point are not known.

The chain has TRBV11-2 and TRBJ2-1, with 8 bases lining up with TRBD2. Per the germline V gene, CDR1 is SGHAT and CDR2 is FQNNGV. Trimming at V came to 5 bases and at J to 4 bases, leaving 7 bases not matched to a gene. This CDR3 spans 15 amino acids. The CDR3 protein is CASSAGLGSYNEQFF. CDR3 bases: TGTGCCAGCAGCGCGGGACTAGGGTCGTACAATGAGCAGTTCTTC.

This clonotype appeared a few times. The chain joins TRBV4-2 to TRBJ1-2, with D uncertain. CDR3 length equals 15 residues. CDR1 is LGHNA, CDR2 YNFKEQ, per germline. Trimming took 1 base from V and 6 from J, leaving 15 bases between them. CDR3 loop: CASSQGAGPEDGYTF. CDR3 DNA: TGTGCCAGCAGCCAAGGAGCCGGCCCTGAAGATGGCTACACCTTC.

This clonotype occurred a few times. This chain uses TRBV5-1 with TRBJ2-5; 12 bases are shared with TRBD1. CDR3 size: 15 residues. Germline V gives CDR1 SGHRS, CDR2 YFSETQ. V lost 4 bases and J lost 5; bases outside the gene matches: 6. CDR3: CASSPGQGALETQYF. For the CDR3, the DNA is TGCGCCAGCAGCCCGGGACAGGGGGCGTTGGAGACCCAGTACTTC. Based on the CDR3 plus reference TRBV5-1 and TRBJ2-5, the full variable domain is KAGVTQTPRYLIKTRGQQVTLSCSPISGHRSVSWYQQTPGQGLQFLFEYFSETQRNKGNFPGRFSGRQFSNSRSEMNVSTLELGDSALYLCASSPGQGALETQYFGPGTRLLVL.

The V call is TRBV20-1, the J call TRBJ1-1; D is ambiguous. The ends were cut back, 6 bases at V and 7 bases at J, with 12 bases in the middle. The CDR3 sequence is 11 residues long. CDR1 is DFQATT, CDR2 SNEGSKA, per germline (reference sequence). The CDR3 region is CSAAATLEAFF. The CDR3 bases are TGCAGTGCCGCGGCGACACTTGAAGCTTTCTTT.

A few counts support this clonotype. The chain recombines TRBV12-2 with TRBJ2-1; whether TRBD2, the table's D call, matches the DNA was not checked. TRBV12-2 is a recognized pseudogene. The length of the CDR3 is 18 residues. In DNA form, the CDR3 reads TGTGCAAGTCGCTTCCCGAGACCGGGACTAAAATGGGGCAATGAGCAGTTCTTC. Protein sequence: CASRFPRPGLKWGNEQFF.

The V call is TRBV7-9, the J call TRBJ2-3; no definite D call. Germline V lookup: CDR1 SEHNR, CDR2 FQNEAQ (reference sequence). This CDR3 spans 13 amino acids. Trimming cost V 7 bases and J 8 bases, with 16 bases left between them. The CDR3 is CASTLSELGTQYF. CDR3 nucleotides: TGTGCCAGCACCCTAAGTGAGCTCGGTACGCAGTATTTT.

This chain connects TRBV9 to TRBJ2-6; D gene ambiguous. Germline lookup yields CDR1 SGDLS and CDR2 YYNGEE. The CDR3 extends over 15 amino acids. Deletions cut 4 bases from V and 0 bases from J, with 8 bases between. The CDR3 bases are TGTGCCAGCAGCTTCACAACCTCTGGGGCCAACGTCCTGACTTTC. Its translation is CASSFTTSGANVLTF.

The rearrangement links TRBV5-1 to TRBJ2-3; D might be TRBD2 (5 bases). The CDR3 runs 13 residues. CDR1 is SGHRS and CDR2 is YFSETQ in the germline V gene. Trimming took off 2 bases at V and 6 bases at J, with 10 bases between the two ends. The CDR3 sequence: CASSLSGSDTQYF. CDR3 nucleotides: TGCGCCAGCAGCTTATCGGGGTCCGATACGCAGTATTTT. Looking up the rest from reference TRBV5-1 and TRBJ2-3 gives the full variable domain: KAGVTQTPRYLIKTRGQQVTLSCSPISGHRSVSWYQQTPGQGLQFLFEYFSETQRNKGNFPGRFSGRQFSNSRSEMNVSTLELGDSALYLCASSLSGSDTQYFGPGTRLTVL.

This clonotype was counted a few times. The V call is TRBV6-5, the J call TRBJ1-2; perhaps TRBD1 as D (6 bases). This CDR3 comprises 12 residues. Germline loops: CDR1 MNHEY, CDR2 SVGAGI. V was cut by 2 bases and J by 9 bases, with 10 bases left in between. The CDR3: CASSYTGYRYTF. CDR3 nucleotides: TGTGCCAGCAGTTACACAGGGTATCGCTACACCTTC.

The gene calls are TRBV30 and TRBJ2-2; D may be TRBD1 or TRBD2 (5 bases each). The germline V and J ends were trimmed by 3 bases and 7 bases, with 12 bases remaining between them. The CDR3 has 13 amino acids. Germline CDR1 is GTSNPN and CDR2 is SVGIG (reference sequence). CDR3: CAWRAEQGGELFF. CDR3 sequence (DNA): TGTGCCTGGAGAGCGGAGCAGGGCGGGGAGCTGTTTTTT.

The J gene is TRBJ2-7, the V gene TRBV27; 7 positions agree with TRBD1. The V gene's germline CDR1 is MNHEY and CDR2 SMNVEV (reference sequence). V shed 6 bases, J shed 0 bases, and the junction held 11 bases outside the gene matches. This CDR3 spans 16 amino acids. CDR3: CASRPLGQWSSYEQYF. DNA for the CDR3: TGTGCCAGCAGGCCGCTGGGACAGTGGAGCTCCTACGAGCAGTACTTC.

The chain links TRBV3-1 to TRBJ2-1; D might be TRBD2 (7 bases). The CDR3 length is 14 residues. Germline V gene lookup returns CDR1 LGHDT and CDR2 YNNKEL (reference sequence). V was pared by 3 bases and J by 10 bases, with 16 bases between. Written as DNA, the CDR3 is TGTGCCAGCAGCCAGGGCCTACAGGGAGGGGAGCAGTTCTTC. Amino acid sequence: CASSQGLQGGEQFF.

This clonotype was seen a handful of times. The rearrangement joins TRBV6-5 to TRBJ2-2; 10 nucleotides align to TRBD2. The CDR3 sequence is 18 residues long. Germline CDR1 and CDR2: MNHEY and SVGAGI. J lost 3 bases, V lost 5 bases, and 12 bases had no gene match. The CDR3 here is CASSLGTGGLADTGELFF. The CDR3 nucleotides read TGTGCCAGCAGTCTCGGGACGGGTGGACTAGCGGACACCGGGGAGCTGTTTTTT.

This clonotype was counted a single time. The chain links TRBV18 to TRBJ1-1; no clear D gene. Per the germline V gene, CDR1 is KGHSH and CDR2 is LQKENI. The V end was cut by 5 bases, the J end by 7 bases, with 8 bases between. The CDR3 has 11 residues. CDR3 nucleotides: TGTGCCAGCTCATTAGGGTTTGAAGCTTTCTTT. Protein: CASSLGFEAFF.

This clonotype has more than one count but fewer than ten. This chain uses TRBV11-1 with TRBJ1-1; TRBD1 is a possible D gene (5 bases). The germline V and J ends were trimmed by 8 bases and 0 bases, with 19 bases remaining between them. The CDR3 has 16 residues. CDR1 and CDR2 (germline): SGHAT, FQDESV (reference sequence). The CDR3 region is CASGQGGEIMNTEAFF. In DNA form, the CDR3 reads TGTGCCAGCGGACAAGGAGGAGAAATTATGAACACTGAAGCTTTCTTT.